The present TCR beta chain was sequenced within a study of T cells in localized non-small cell lung cancer. CDR1 SGHAT and CDR2 FQNNGV come from the germline V gene. V lost 1 base and J 1 base, leaving 10 bases between the germline ends. The CDR3 runs to 15 residues. The repertoire was sequenced with immunoSEQ multiplex PCR; TCRdb's copy has only in-frame clones and lacks some. Of fewer than 50,000 clones in the sample, 86% were seen once. Study-wide results and caveats: The study found T cell clonality highest in uninvolved adjacent lung, above tumor. In adjacent lung, a median roughly 53 of the top 100 tumor clones were found.

With respect to this clone: Its antigen is unidentified.

The V gene is TRBV11-2, the J gene TRBJ1-1, with D possibly being TRBD1 (5 bases). This receptor was identified in a male donor aged 60 or over with stage II lung adenocarcinoma. Sequences were derived from peripheral blood mononuclear cells, sampled before any cancer treatment. The DNA for the CDR3 is TGTGCCAGCAGCTTAGTGGGGGGGTCGAACACTGAAGCTTTCTTT. It is translated as CASSLVGGSNTEAFF.